Given below is one TCR beta chain in context. These data originate in a study of blood T cell repertoires in COVID-19. Looking at the study overall: Spain, Italy and the United States supplied samples that represented acute and convalescent COVID-19.

Trimming left V 5 bases short and J 2 bases short, with 8 bases between. This CDR3 contains 13 residues. The germline gives CDR1 SEHNR, CDR2 FQNEAQ (reference sequence). Per the authors' pipeline: Quantification of nucleated cells was approximated via reference gene primer amplification. The protocol was immunoSEQ multiplex PCR, while the TCRdb copy is restricted to in-frame clones and leaves out a portion. That table gives V, J and clone size, and the DNA gave D and trimming. The sample yields 650,000 to 800,000 clones, 80% to 90% seen once. This receptor was identified in a woman between 18 and 30 years old with acute or convalescent COVID-19. V is TRBV7-9 and J is TRBJ2-3; D is ambiguous. The sequencing input was peripheral blood. This chain's CDR3 is CASSRGDTDTQYF. The DNA of the CDR3 is TGTGCCAGCAGCAGAGGTGACACAGATACGCAGTATTTT.